One and the same sample provided the 2 T cell receptor beta chains below, sequenced in a study of Graves' ophthalmopathy and Graves' hyperthyroidism. The authors amplified TCR beta CDR3 regions, and they did so from RNA transcripts for repertoire sequencing. A first-round RT-PCR used HTBI primers, followed by a second-round multiplex PCR. TCRdb passed the multiplex PCR reads through MiXCR, listing each CDR3 protein once. The data hold hundreds of thousands of distinct CDR3 sequences, with 40% observed a single time. Sequencing input: peripheral blood. The receptor set was obtained from an adult man with Graves' ophthalmopathy.

The CDR3 here is CASSYSFRTYNSPLHF. In DNA, the CDR3 is TGTGCCAGCAGTTACTCATTCCGGACCTATAATTCACCCCTCCACTTT. The chain uses TRBV2 and TRBJ1-6; no firm D call. V was clipped by 5 bases and J by 2 bases, with 13 bases between them. The CDR3 is 16 amino acids. Germline V lookup: CDR1 SNHLY, CDR2 FYNNEI.

This clonotype has more than one count but fewer than ten. This chain uses TRBV7-2 with TRBJ2-5; 10 bases are a match to TRBD1. The germline V gene has CDR1 SGHTA and CDR2 FQGNSA. The CDR3 length is 16 residues. The ends lost 0 bases at V and 3 bases at J; junction bases unmatched: 4. CDR3 loop: CASSLARQGAEETQYF. In DNA form, the CDR3 reads TGTGCCAGCAGCTTAGCACGACAGGGGGCGGAAGAGACCCAGTACTTC.